This TCR beta chain was identified during a study of blood T cell repertoires in COVID-19. Study context: PBMCs, B-cell-depleted T cells, or T cells provided the cDNA or gDNA that made up the material.

This CDR3 contains 15 residues. Germline CDR1 and CDR2: SGDLS and YYNGEE. Trimming shortened V by 2 bases and J by 4 bases, and 15 bases separated the two germline ends. In the study's own analysis: Reference gene primer amplification in the assay estimated nucleated cell counts. The assay was immunoSEQ multiplex PCR, and TCRdb's table has in-frame clones only and misses some. V and J calls and clone size follow that table, whereas D and trimming were derived from the DNA. Of some 170,000 clones detected, 60% to 80% appear once; the ten largest clones hold roughly a sixth. Allocation to cohorts depended on clinical history reported by the participants.

The receptor comes from a woman aged 45-65 years who had recovered from COVID-19. Sample: PBMCs or T cells enriched from blood (not recorded which). J is TRBJ1-1 and V is TRBV9; D possibly corresponds to TRBD1 (5 bases). CDR3 sequence: CASSVAGVPSTEAFF. CDR3 nucleotides: TGTGCCAGCAGCGTGGCGGGGGTACCATCCACTGAAGCTTTCTTT.